This T cell receptor (beta chain) is from a study of neurological immune-mediated disorders. Study results and caveats: Neither clinical nor MRI features were associated with the multiple sclerosis repertoire cluster. Private repertoires in all groups were suggested, as expanded clones shared no CDR3 amino acid sequences across subjects.

This CDR3 is built from 14 residues. Germline trimming cut 3 bases from V and 8 bases from J; bases unmatched to any gene: 9. A total of 2 million PBMCs stored at -80 degrees C provided the unsorted libraries. This clonotype has just a few counts. What it binds is not known. Each CDR3 protein is one row after TCRdb ran MiXCR on the 5' RACE reads. Here the sample spans over 60,000 distinct CDR3 sequences, just over 5% being singletons. The sequence came from a woman aged 25 to 39 with multiple sclerosis. The chain recombines TRBV12-3 or TRBV12-4 with TRBJ2-5; 7 bases are shared with TRBD2. Sample: PBMCs. DNA for the CDR3: TGTGCCAGCAGTTTCCGGGGGAGGGCCGAAACCCAGTACTTC. It is translated as CASSFRGRAETQYF.